This T cell receptor (beta chain) was recovered during a study of T cell responses to AZD1222 COVID-19 vaccine. V was pared by 2 bases and J by 1 base, with 8 bases between. The CDR3 extends over 14 amino acids. Germline loops: CDR1 MNHEY, CDR2 SMNVEV (reference sequence). Comment on this clone: Its antigen is not identified.

Using immunoSEQ multiplex PCR, the repertoire was profiled, and TCRdb retains in-frame clones only, with some absent. The profile covers approximately 170,000 clones, with around 93% appearing a single time and about 4.5% taken by the ten largest. Study observations and caveats: Just five to seven people given AZD1222 tested seropositive at baseline.

The starting material was peripheral blood, obtained on day 0 of AZD1222 vaccination. V usage is TRBV27 and J usage is TRBJ1-1; weak D call: TRBD1 (5 bases). This receptor was identified in an adult in good health. The CDR3 sequence is CASSLLGENTEAFF. The CDR3 region has the DNA TGTGCCAGCAGTTTACTGGGGGAGAACACTGAAGCTTTCTTT.